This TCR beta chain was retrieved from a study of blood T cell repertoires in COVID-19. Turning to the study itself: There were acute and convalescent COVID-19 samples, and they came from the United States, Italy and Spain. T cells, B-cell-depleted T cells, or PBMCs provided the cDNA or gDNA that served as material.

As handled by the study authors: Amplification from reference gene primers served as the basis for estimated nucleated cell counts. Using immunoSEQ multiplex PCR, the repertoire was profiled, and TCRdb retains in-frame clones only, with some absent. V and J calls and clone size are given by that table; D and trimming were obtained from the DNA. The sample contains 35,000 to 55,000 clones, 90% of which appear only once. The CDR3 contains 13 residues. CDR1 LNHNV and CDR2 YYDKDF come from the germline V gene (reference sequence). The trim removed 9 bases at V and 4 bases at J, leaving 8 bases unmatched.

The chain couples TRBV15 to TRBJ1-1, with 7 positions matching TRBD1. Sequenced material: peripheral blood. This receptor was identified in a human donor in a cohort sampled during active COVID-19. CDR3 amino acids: CATATYRGTEAFF. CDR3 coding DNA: TGTGCCACGGCAACGTACAGGGGCACTGAAGCTTTCTTT.